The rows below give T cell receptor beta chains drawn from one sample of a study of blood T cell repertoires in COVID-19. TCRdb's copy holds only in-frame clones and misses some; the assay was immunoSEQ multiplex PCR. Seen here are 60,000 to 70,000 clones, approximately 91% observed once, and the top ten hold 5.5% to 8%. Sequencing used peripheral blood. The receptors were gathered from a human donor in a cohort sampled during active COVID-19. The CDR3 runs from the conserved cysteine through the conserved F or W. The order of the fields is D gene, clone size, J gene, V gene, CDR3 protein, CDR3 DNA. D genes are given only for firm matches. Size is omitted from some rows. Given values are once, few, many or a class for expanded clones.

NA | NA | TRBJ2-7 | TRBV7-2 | CASSLVVTAPHEQYF | TGTGCCAGCAGCTTAGTGGTGACAGCTCCGCACGAGCAGTACTTC
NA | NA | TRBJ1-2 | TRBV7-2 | CASSLRDGGSYGYTF | TGTGCCAGCAGCCTCAGGGATGGGGGGTCATATGGCTACACCTTC
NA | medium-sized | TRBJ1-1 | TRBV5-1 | CASSLSGATEAFF | TGCGCCAGCAGCTTAAGCGGGGCCACTGAAGCTTTCTTT
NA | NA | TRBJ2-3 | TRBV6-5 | CASRPGLHTDTQYF | TGTGCCAGCAGACCGGGACTTCACACAGATACGCAGTATTTT
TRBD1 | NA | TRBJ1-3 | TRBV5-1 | CASSQGTVSGNTIYF | TGCGCCAGCAGCCAAGGGACAGTCTCTGGAAACACCATATATTTT
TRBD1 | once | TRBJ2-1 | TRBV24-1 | CATSETGVTYNEQFF | TGTGCCACCAGTGAGACAGGGGTAACCTACAATGAGCAGTTCTTC
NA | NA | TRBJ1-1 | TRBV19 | CASNPDRNTEAFF | TGTGCCAGTAACCCGGACAGGAACACTGAAGCTTTCTTT
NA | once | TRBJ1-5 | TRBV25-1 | CASRQDRRISNQPQHF | TGTGCCAGCAGACAAGACAGGAGAATAAGCAATCAGCCCCAGCATTTT
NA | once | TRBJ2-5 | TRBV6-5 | CASSRGGETQYF | TGTGCCAGCAGCAGGGGCGGGGAGACCCAGTACTTC
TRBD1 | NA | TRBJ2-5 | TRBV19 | CASSNRQGAGWTQYF | TGTGCCAGTAGTAACAGACAGGGGGCGGGATGGACCCAGTACTTC
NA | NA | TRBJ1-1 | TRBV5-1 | CASSLEANTEAFF | TGCGCCAGCAGCTTGGAAGCGAACACTGAAGCTTTCTTT
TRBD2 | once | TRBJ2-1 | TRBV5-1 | CASSSGGSGRIDEQFF | TGCGCCAGCAGCTCGGGCGGTAGCGGGAGGATAGATGAGCAGTTCTTC
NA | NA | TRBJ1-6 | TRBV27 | CASSLSTGMGSPLHF | TGTGCCAGCAGTTTATCAACCGGGATGGGTTCACCCCTCCACTTT
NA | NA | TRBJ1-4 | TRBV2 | CASSSGTNSATNEKLFF | TGTGCCAGCAGTTCCGGGACAAACTCGGCAACTAATGAAAAACTGTTTTTT
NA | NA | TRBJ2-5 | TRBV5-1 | CASSPDSSRVGETQYF | TGCGCCAGCAGCCCGGACAGTAGTAGGGTGGGGGAGACCCAGTACTTC
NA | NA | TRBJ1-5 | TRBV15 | CATSVDGETGDNQPQHF | TGTGCCACCAGCGTCGACGGGGAGACGGGAGACAATCAGCCCCAGCATTTT
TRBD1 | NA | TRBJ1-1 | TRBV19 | CASSTPGQLNTEAFF | TGTGCCAGTAGTACCCCGGGACAGCTGAACACTGAAGCTTTCTTT
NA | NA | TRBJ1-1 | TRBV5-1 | CASSANTGNTEAFF | TGCGCCAGCAGCGCCAATACAGGAAACACTGAAGCTTTCTTT
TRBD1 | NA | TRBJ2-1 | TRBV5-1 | CASSGKTDRVGNNEQFF | TGCGCCAGCAGCGGGAAAACTGACAGGGTAGGAAACAATGAGCAGTTCTTC
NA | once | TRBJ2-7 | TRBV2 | CASSPRNQYYEQYF | TGTGCCAGCAGTCCTCGAAATCAGTACTACGAGCAGTACTTC
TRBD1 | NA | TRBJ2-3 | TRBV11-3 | CASSLGQGAADTQYF | TGTGCCAGCAGCTTAGGACAGGGGGCCGCAGATACGCAGTATTTT
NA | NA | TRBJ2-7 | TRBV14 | CASSQAPYEQYF | TGTGCCAGCAGCCAGGCCCCCTACGAGCAGTACTTC
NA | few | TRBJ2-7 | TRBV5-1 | CASSFLTGTTYEQYF | TGCGCCAGCAGCTTCCTGACCGGGACAACCTACGAGCAGTACTTC
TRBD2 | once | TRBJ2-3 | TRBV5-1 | CASSPGFSGTTDTQYF | TGCGCCAGCAGCCCCGGTTTTAGCGGGACCACAGATACGCAGTATTTT
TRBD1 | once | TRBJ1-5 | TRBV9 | CASSVGPDRGDQPQHF | TGTGCCAGCAGCGTAGGGCCGGACAGGGGAGATCAGCCCCAGCATTTT
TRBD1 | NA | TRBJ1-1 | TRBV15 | CATTRRRGQGTEAFF | TGTGCCACCACCCGGAGGCGAGGACAGGGCACTGAAGCTTTCTTT
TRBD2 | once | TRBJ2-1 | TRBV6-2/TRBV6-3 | CASTPKSKAGGTYNEQFF | TGTGCCAGCACCCCAAAATCCAAAGCGGGGGGGACCTACAATGAGCAGTTCTTC
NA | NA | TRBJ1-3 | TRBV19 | CASSMAEAVGNTIYF | TGTGCCAGTAGTATGGCGGAGGCAGTTGGAAACACCATATATTTT
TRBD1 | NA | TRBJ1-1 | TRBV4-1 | CASSSTGPDTEAFF | TGCGCCAGCAGCTCGACAGGGCCCGACACTGAAGCTTTCTTT